The 2 T cell receptor beta chains listed next were all sequenced from one sample in a study of blood T cell repertoires in COVID-19. The method was immunoSEQ multiplex PCR; TCRdb's version includes in-frame clones alone and lacks a portion of them. The sample lists roughly 200,000 clones, more than 75% seen once, with around 7.8% in the top ten. Sample: peripheral blood. These TCRs come from a woman aged 55-70 years with COVID-19, enrolled during active disease.

The chain combines TRBV3-1 (or the pseudogene TRBV3-2) with TRBJ2-5; TRBD1 agrees at 8 bases. The CDR3 is 16 residues long. CDR1 LGHDT and CDR2 YNNKEL come from the germline V gene (reference sequence). Trimming cost V 1 base and J 5 bases; bases outside gene matches: 9. The CDR3 here is CASSQGTGLSRETQYF. CDR3 in DNA: TGTGCCAGCAGCCAAGGGACAGGGCTTTCCCGGGAGACCCAGTACTTC.

The chain uses TRBV9 and TRBJ2-2; 9 bases map to TRBD2. Germline CDR1 is SGDLS and CDR2 is YYNGEE. Losses at the gene ends were 3 bases for V and 0 bases for J; bases not matched to a gene: 6. The length of the CDR3 is 17 residues. The CDR3 is CASSGAAGGPNTGELFF. CDR3 in DNA: TGTGCCAGCAGCGGGGCGGCGGGAGGGCCGAACACCGGGGAGCTGTTTTTT. Together with reference TRBV9 and TRBJ2-2, the CDR3 gives the full variable domain: DSGVTQTPKHLITATGQRVTLRCSPRSGDLSVYWYQQSLDQGLQFLIQYYNGEERAKGNILERFSAQQFPDLHSELNLSSLELGDSALYFCASSGAAGGPNTGELFFGEGSRLTVL.